Below are 5 T cell receptor beta chains sequenced from a single sample in a study of cytomegalovirus exposure and HLA in healthy donors. Use of 60 Vbeta and 13 Jbeta primers characterized the PCR. Repertoires were generated with immunoSEQ multiplex PCR, while TCRdb's copy carries only in-frame clones and drops some. The sample has roughly 100,000 clones, 65% to 75% seen once. Sequencing was done on a sample of PBMCs. These TCRs come from a woman between 40 and 50 years old in good health and CMV-seronegative.

The J gene is TRBJ2-5, the V gene TRBV5-8, with TRBD2 matching over 8 bases. Germline CDR1 SGHTS, CDR2 YDEGEE. This CDR3 comprises 16 residues. With 0 bases clipped from V and 0 bases from J, the junction kept 4 bases outside the gene matches. The CDR3 here is CASSLGLAGYQETQYF. The CDR3 bases are TGTGCCAGCAGCTTGGGGCTAGCGGGTTACCAAGAGACCCAGTACTTC.

Concerning this clone: The germline gene is not matched at one end of the junction; a read error may be the cause. The same CDR3 can be traced to other DNA sequences in this sample. The chain combines TRBV6-5 with TRBJ2-7; D unclear. Germline V gives CDR1 MNHEY, CDR2 SVGAGI. The CDR3 has 14 amino acids. CDR3 sequence: CASSYSPSSYEQYF. The CDR3 bases are TGTGCTAGCAGTTACAGCCCGAGCTCCTACGAGCAGTACTTC.

CDR3 DNA: TGCGCCAGCAGCGCTAGCGGTCGCACAGATACGCAGTATTTT. This translates into CASSASGRTDTQYF. J is TRBJ2-3 and V is TRBV10-2, with 7 bases matching TRBD2. The CDR3 runs 14 residues. The germline CDR1 and CDR2 sequences are WSHSY and SAAADI. Losses at the gene ends were 6 bases for V and 1 base for J; bases not matched to a gene: 4.

The genes are TRBV7-9 and TRBJ2-7; the D gene is possibly TRBD2 (5 bases). Trimming removed 1 base at V and 3 bases at J, with 10 bases between. Germline values: CDR1 SEHNR, CDR2 FQNEAQ (reference sequence). The CDR3 spans 14 residues. For the CDR3, the DNA is TGTGCCAGCAGCTTAGTGTCAGCGGACTACGAGCAGTACTTC. It yields the protein CASSLVSADYEQYF.

The rearrangement joins TRBV5-1 to TRBJ1-1; D ambiguous. Trimming shortened V by 0 bases and J by 5 bases, and 20 bases separated the two germline ends. CDR1 and CDR2 (germline): SGHRS, YFSETQ. There are 17 residues in the CDR3. CDR3 DNA: TGCGCCAGCAGCTTGGTCCCCCTGGGAGGGCCGGGGACTGAAGCTTTCTTT. It translates to CASSLVPLGGPGTEAFF.